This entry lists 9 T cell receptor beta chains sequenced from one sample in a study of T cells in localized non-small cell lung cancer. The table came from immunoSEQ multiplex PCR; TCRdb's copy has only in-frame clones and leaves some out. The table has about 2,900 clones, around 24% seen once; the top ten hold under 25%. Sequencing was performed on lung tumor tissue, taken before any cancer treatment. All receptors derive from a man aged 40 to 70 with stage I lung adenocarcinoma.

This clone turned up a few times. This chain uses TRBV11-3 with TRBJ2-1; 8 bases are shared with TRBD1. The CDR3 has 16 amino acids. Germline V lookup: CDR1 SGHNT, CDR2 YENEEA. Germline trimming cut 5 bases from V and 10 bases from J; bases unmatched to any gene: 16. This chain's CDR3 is CASSTFPGQDGEEQFF. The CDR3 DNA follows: TGTGCCAGCAGCACCTTCCCGGGACAGGATGGAGAGGAGCAGTTCTTC.

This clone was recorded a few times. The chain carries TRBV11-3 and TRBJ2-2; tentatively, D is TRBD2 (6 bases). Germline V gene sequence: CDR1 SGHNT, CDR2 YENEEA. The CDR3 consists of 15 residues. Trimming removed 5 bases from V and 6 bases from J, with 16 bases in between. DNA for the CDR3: TGTGCCAGCAGCGTAGGTCTAGGGGAGGCCGGGGAGCTGTTTTTT. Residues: CASSVGLGEAGELFF.

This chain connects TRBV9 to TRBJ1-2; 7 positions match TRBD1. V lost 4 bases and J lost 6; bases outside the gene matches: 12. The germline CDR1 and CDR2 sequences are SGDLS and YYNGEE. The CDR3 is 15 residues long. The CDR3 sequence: CASSRGLTGVNGYTF. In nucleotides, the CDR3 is TGTGCCAGCAGCCGAGGCCTTACAGGGGTGAATGGCTACACCTTC.

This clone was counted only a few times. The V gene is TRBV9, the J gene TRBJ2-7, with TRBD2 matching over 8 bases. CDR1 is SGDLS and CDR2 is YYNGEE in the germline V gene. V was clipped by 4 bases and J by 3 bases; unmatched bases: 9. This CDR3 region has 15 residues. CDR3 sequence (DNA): TGTGCCAGCAGCCCCCGCGAAGCGGGAGACTACGAGCAGTACTTC. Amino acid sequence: CASSPREAGDYEQYF.

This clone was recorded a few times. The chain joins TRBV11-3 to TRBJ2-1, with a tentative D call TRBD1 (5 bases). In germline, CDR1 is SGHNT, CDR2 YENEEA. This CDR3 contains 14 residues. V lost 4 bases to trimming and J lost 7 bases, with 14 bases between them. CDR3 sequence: CASSSGQGPNEQFF. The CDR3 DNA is TGTGCCAGCAGCTCGGGCCAGGGTCCGAATGAGCAGTTCTTC.

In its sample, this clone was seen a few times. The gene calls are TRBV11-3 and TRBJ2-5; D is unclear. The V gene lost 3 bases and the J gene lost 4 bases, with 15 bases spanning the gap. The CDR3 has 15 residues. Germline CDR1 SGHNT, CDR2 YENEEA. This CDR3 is CASSLDRSQRETQYF. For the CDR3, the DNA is TGTGCCAGCAGCTTGGACCGCTCCCAGAGAGAGACCCAGTACTTC.

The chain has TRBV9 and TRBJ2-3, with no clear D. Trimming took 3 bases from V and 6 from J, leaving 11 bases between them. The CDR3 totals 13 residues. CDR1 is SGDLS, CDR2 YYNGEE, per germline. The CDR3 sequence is CASSGDPRDTQYF. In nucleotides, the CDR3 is TGTGCCAGCAGCGGTGACCCCCGGGATACGCAGTATTTT. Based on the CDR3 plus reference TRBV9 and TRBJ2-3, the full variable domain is DSGVTQTPKHLITATGQRVTLRCSPRSGDLSVYWYQQSLDQGLQFLIQYYNGEERAKGNILERFSAQQFPDLHSELNLSSLELGDSALYFCASSGDPRDTQYFGPGTRLTVL.

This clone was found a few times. The CDR3 region is CASSISGHGNQPQHF. CDR3 DNA sequence: TGTGCCAGTAGTATCTCAGGGCATGGCAATCAGCCCCAGCATTTT. The rearrangement links TRBV19 to TRBJ1-5; weak D call: TRBD1 (5 bases). V was clipped by 3 bases and J by 2 bases, with 11 bases between them. Germline loops: CDR1 LNHDA, CDR2 SQIVND (reference sequence). There are 15 residues in the CDR3.

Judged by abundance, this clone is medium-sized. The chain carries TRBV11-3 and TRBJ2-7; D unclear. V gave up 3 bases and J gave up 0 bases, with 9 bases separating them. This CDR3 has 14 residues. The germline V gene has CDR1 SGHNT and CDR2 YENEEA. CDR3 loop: CASSFTISSYEQYF. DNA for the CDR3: TGTGCCAGCAGCTTCACTATAAGCTCCTACGAGCAGTACTTC. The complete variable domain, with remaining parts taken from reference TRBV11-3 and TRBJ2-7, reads EAGVVQSPRYKIIEKKQPVAFWCNPISGHNTLYWYLQNLGQGPELLIRYENEEAVDDSQLPKDRFSAERLKGVDSTLKIQPAELGDSAVYLCASSFTISSYEQYFGPGTRLTVT.